This T cell receptor beta chain stems from a study of beta chain features in type 1 diabetes (dated by TCRdb to the late 2010s). Some background on the complete study: Patients and healthy donors did not differ in mean age, gender distribution, total cell number or subset yield. A total of approximately 100,000,000 sorted cells were examined across all samples, and the number of cells per subset was strongly correlated with RNA yield. The study compared the TCRB repertoires of sorted circulating CD4+ T cell subsets in recently diagnosed type 1 diabetes patients with those in matched healthy donors. Regulatory and stem cell-like memory subsets were obtained from only 8 patients and about 8 healthy donors, while naive and central memory subsets were obtained from all 30 or so donors.

Each donor gave one peripheral blood draw, averaging around 120 mL, which was collected into heparinised tubes. A BD FACSAria II and a panel including CD45RO, CCR7, CD25, CD127, CD95 and CD27 were used to sort naive, central memory, regulatory and stem cell-like memory CD4+ T cells. A purity above 95% was achieved for all sorted populations. PBMCs were separated immediately by Lymphoprep density gradient centrifugation and were stained directly, without being cultured. So that batch effects would be minimized, each experiment stained and sorted samples in pairs, pairing one healthy donor with one patient. Trimming costs V 1 base and J 12 bases, and their ends lie 14 bases apart. From the germline V gene, CDR1 is MNHNS and CDR2 is SASEGT. Including the terminal cysteine and phenylalanine, the CDR3 comprises 13 residues. Just the 39-base CDR3 DNA is kept, in frame starting at base 1. Findings and caveats that apply to the study as a whole: Type 1 diabetes patients showed a moderate but significant shortening of TCRB CDR3 length in all four CD4+ subsets. Because cDNA was sequenced instead of genomic DNA, activated cells with high expression could be over-represented, although the groups did not differ in activation or CD3 levels. Naive, central memory and regulatory TCRB repertoires appeared to be more similar among patients than among healthy donors. Because small numbers of individuals were included in the HLA sub-analyses, any influence of HLA type on TCRB rearrangement was left unresolved. Fewer insertions and more nucleotide deletions at VDJ recombination sites were observed in patients with type 1 diabetes, implying thymic rearrangement abnormalities. Shorter templates might have been favored by PCR, but patient and control samples were amplified and corrected together, so both groups would have been affected equally by any skew.

All of the isolated RNA was reverse transcribed with the High Capacity cDNA Reverse Transcription Kit, so expressed TCRB transcripts were sequenced. Deep immunoSEQ sequencing was applied to naive, central memory and regulatory T cell samples, giving an average of around 4 million total reads per sample. Sorted cells were lysed in RLT buffer, and RNA was extracted using DNase-treated RNeasy Micro or Mini kits according to cell number. To prevent cross-contamination, each cell subset was processed individually, whereas patient and healthy donor samples were processed jointly. The immunoSEQ multiplex PCR was used to amplify TCRB sequences from cDNA, yielding 87-bp fragments that span the CDR3 region. The amplicons were sequenced using the Illumina HiSeq platform. Concerning the study's data processing: Synthetic template baselines were used to correct PCR bias computationally, reads within Hamming distance 2 were collapsed together, and singletons that could not be merged were discarded. Reads were aligned against IMGT so that V, D and J genes, CDR3 length and insertions or deletions at six rearrangement sites could be assigned. Within each subset, clonotype counts were normalized to sorted cell number, and only after that were true diversity and Gini coefficients computed with the tcR R package. Repertoire sharing was quantified using the overlap coefficient calculated on TCRB nucleotide sequences. As a proxy for the pre-selection repertoire, out-of-frame TCRB sequences from naive cells were analyzed. Entries here come from immuneACCESS through TCRdb and include only in-frame sequences with V and J called. Some clones fail to appear in such tables; in the studies checked, an unresolved V gene covers under half of the shortfall, and the cause of the remainder is unknown. Clonal size and the V and J genes are those of that table, whereas D and trimming came from the DNA. The sample contains 400,000 to 500,000 clones, roughly 13% of them found a single time. The ten most abundant clones make up 0.03% to 0.04% of the sample.

This clone was observed a handful of times. It has no known antigen specificity. The input lacks base qualities; no much larger clone sits a single base away. The sequenced sample consisted of naive CD4+ T cells from blood. The sample's cell subset or site, from its label and the paper: true naive CD4+ T cells. The chain is encoded by TRBV6-1 joined to TRBJ2-3; the D call is tentative, TRBD1 or TRBD2, as each matches 5 bases. The clonotype originates from a man aged 25-45 years in good health. At the DNA level, the sequence is TGTGCCAGCAGTGAAGACCCCCGAGGGGTACAGTATTTT. Translated, it reads CASSEDPRGVQYF.